Following are 26 T cell receptor beta chains from one sample sequenced in a study of beta chain features in type 1 diabetes. Study-wide results and limits: Researchers report that Type 1 diabetes patients had moderately but significantly shorter TCRB CDR3s across all four CD4+ subsets.

As every portion of the isolated RNA was reverse transcribed, the sequencing read expressed TCRB transcripts. TCRdb's copy holds only in-frame clones and misses some; the assay was immunoSEQ multiplex PCR. The sample lists over 25,000 clones, 40% to 60% occurring once. These receptors lack a known antigen. The specimen was stem cell memory CD4+ T cells from blood. The receptors were gathered from a man in his thirties or forties with type 1 diabetes.

The rearrangement uses TRBV21-1 and TRBJ2-5; the D call TRBD1 from the table was never checked on the DNA. TRBV21-1 is reported as a pseudogene. The CDR3 runs 18 residues. As DNA, the CDR3 is TGTGCCAGCAGCAAAGAGCGATGGGGCAGGGCTATCGGAGAGACCCAGTACTTC. Its translation: CASSKERWGRAIGETQYF.

The CDR3 spells CAIGPGQEVFLNTEAFF. In nucleotides, the CDR3 is TGTGCCATCGGGCCGGGACAGGAGGTATTTTTGAACACTGAAGCTTTCTTT. This chain links TRBV28 with TRBJ1-1; TRBD1 agrees at 8 bases. J gave up 0 bases and V 10 bases, and 16 bases lay outside the gene matches. The germline V gene has CDR1 MDHEN and CDR2 SYDVKM. The CDR3 has 17 amino acids.

The DNA for the CDR3 is TGTGCCAGCACCCAGCCGGGGTCAGACGAGCAGTACTTC. Its translation: CASTQPGSDEQYF. The V call is TRBV5-4, the J call TRBJ2-7; tentatively, D is TRBD2 (5 bases). This CDR3 contains 13 residues. Per germline, CDR1 SGHNT and CDR2 YYREEE (reference sequence). Trimming stripped 6 bases from V and 5 bases from J, with 15 bases between.

The J gene is TRBJ1-2, the V gene TRBV6-1, with D hard to call. Germline V CDR1 and CDR2: MNHNS, SASEGT. The ends were cut back, 6 bases at V and 3 bases at J, with 11 bases in the middle. CDR3 length equals 13 residues. The CDR3 nucleotides are TGTGCCAGCAGCCAGCCCCAGGACTATGGCTACACCTTC. This codes for CASSQPQDYGYTF.

The genes are TRBV23-1 and TRBJ1-2; a weak D match, TRBD1 (6 bases). TRBV23-1 is annotated as an ORF whose role is uncertain. The CDR3 totals 18 residues. Trimming stripped 2 bases from V and 3 bases from J, with 22 bases between. This chain's CDR3 is CASSQIPRYPTGDYGYTF. CDR3 in DNA: TGCGCCAGCAGTCAAATCCCCCGGTACCCGACAGGAGACTATGGCTACACCTTC.

This sequence joins TRBV5-1 and TRBJ2-5, with 7 nucleotides matching TRBD1. Per the germline V gene, CDR1 is SGHRS and CDR2 is YFSETQ. The ends lost 1 base at V and 1 base at J; junction bases unmatched: 4. The CDR3 runs to 15 residues. The CDR3 DNA sequence: TGCGCCAGCAGCTTGACAGGGGAGACCCAAGAGACCCAGTACTTC. Its translation: CASSLTGETQETQYF.

The V and J genes are TRBV15 and TRBJ1-2; possible D gene TRBD1, 6 bases. Germline loops: CDR1 LNHNV, CDR2 YYDKDF (reference sequence). The CDR3 is 14 amino acids. The V and J ends lost 2 bases and 8 bases respectively, with 15 bases between them. The CDR3 region is CATSRNQGSDGYTF. The CDR3, as DNA: TGTGCCACCAGCAGAAACCAGGGGAGTGACGGCTACACCTTC.

The chain recombines TRBV4-1 with TRBJ2-5, with a tentative D call TRBD2 (6 bases). There are 15 residues in the CDR3. Germline V gene sequence: CDR1 MGHRA, CDR2 YSYEKL. Trimming took off 1 base at V and 5 bases at J, with 14 bases between the two ends. The CDR3: CASSQVRTGVETQYF. Written as DNA, the CDR3 is TGCGCCAGCAGCCAAGTACGAACGGGGGTGGAGACCCAGTACTTC.

V usage is TRBV5-1 and J usage is TRBJ2-2, with D uncertain. Germline CDR1 reads SGHRS; CDR2 reads YFSETQ. The CDR3 is 16 residues long. Trimming took off 0 bases at V and 2 bases at J, with 11 bases between the two ends. This CDR3 is CASSLVVAPNTGELFF. The CDR3 bases are TGCGCCAGCAGCTTGGTGGTAGCCCCCAACACCGGGGAGCTGTTTTTT.

This clone was counted a few times. V and J are TRBV6-1 and TRBJ2-5; the match to TRBD2 covers 15 bases. The CDR3 sequence is 17 residues long. The trim removed 0 bases at V and 5 bases at J, leaving 4 bases unmatched. Germline V gene sequence: CDR1 MNHNS, CDR2 SASEGT. The CDR3 coding sequence is TGTGCCAGCAGTGAAGCGTTCGGACTAGCGGGGGGGGAGACCCAGTACTTC. It codes for CASSEAFGLAGGETQYF.

The chain uses TRBV2 and TRBJ1-3, with D perhaps TRBD1 (5 bases). Trimming cost V 6 bases and J 1 base, with 13 bases left between them. Germline-derived CDR1 and CDR2 are SNHLY and FYNNEI. The CDR3 totals 15 residues. CDR3 sequence: CASRGNQGSGNTIYF. As DNA, the CDR3 is TGTGCCAGCAGGGGAAATCAGGGATCTGGAAACACCATATATTTT.

This clone was detected a few times. The J gene is TRBJ1-6, the V gene TRBV5-1; a weak D match, TRBD1 (6 bases). This CDR3 spans 15 amino acids. CDR1 and CDR2 (germline): SGHRS, YFSETQ. V dropped 4 bases and J dropped 0 bases, with 8 bases sitting between them. Written as DNA, the CDR3 is TGCGCCAGCAGCCAGGACAGCTCCTATAATTCACCCCTCCACTTT. This encodes CASSQDSSYNSPLHF.

The gene calls are TRBV4-1 and TRBJ1-2; D possibly corresponds to TRBD1 (5 bases). This CDR3 is 15 amino acids long. Germline assignment: CDR1 MGHRA and CDR2 YSYEKL. V lost 3 bases to trimming and J lost 1 base, with 12 bases between them. The CDR3 coding sequence is TGCGCCAGCAGCCATCCCGGGACTGATAACTATGGCTACACCTTC. Translation: CASSHPGTDNYGYTF.

This clone was seen more than once but under ten times. The genes are TRBV7-9 and TRBJ1-4; 11 bases map to TRBD1. This CDR3 region has 17 residues. CDR1 and CDR2 (germline): SEHNR, FQNEAQ (reference sequence). The junction had 9 bases not matched to a gene; V was cut back by 5 bases and J by 4 bases. CDR3 residues: CASSPGQGEVFNEKLFF. The DNA for the CDR3 is TGTGCCAGCAGCCCGGGACAGGGGGAGGTTTTTAATGAAAAACTGTTTTTT.

This chain joins TRBV10-2 and TRBJ1-2, with D maybe TRBD1 (5 bases). Germline V gene lookup returns CDR1 WSHSY and CDR2 SAAADI. The V gene lost 3 bases and the J gene lost 6 bases, with 23 bases spanning the gap. CDR3 size: 17 residues. This CDR3 reads CASSDARAGGGFHGYTF. The DNA of the CDR3 is TGCGCCAGCAGTGACGCCAGGGCGGGAGGAGGCTTCCATGGCTACACCTTC.

A few counts support this clone. The CDR3 coding sequence is TGCAGCGTTGAGCTCCCGGGGACAGGAAGTCAGCCCCAGCATTTT. Protein sequence: CSVELPGTGSQPQHF. The rearrangement joins TRBV29-1 to TRBJ1-5, with 8 bases lining up with TRBD1. Germline lookup yields CDR1 SQVTM and CDR2 ANQGSEA. The CDR3 runs 15 residues. Trimming removed 3 bases from V and 6 bases from J; junction bases left unmatched: 10.

This rearrangement joins TRBV30 to TRBJ1-5, with 7 bases matching TRBD1. The CDR3 covers 13 residues. The germline CDR1 and CDR2 sequences are GTSNPN and SVGIG (reference sequence). V was pared by 2 bases and J by 5 bases, with 3 bases of the junction left unmatched. CDR3 in amino acids: CAWSSQGDQPQHF. CDR3 nucleotides: TGTGCCTGGAGTTCCCAGGGGGATCAGCCCCAGCATTTT.

This chain connects TRBV5-1 to TRBJ1-4, with 7 bases fitting TRBD1. The junction had 6 bases not matched to a gene; V was cut back by 4 bases and J by 0 bases. Germline V lookup: CDR1 SGHRS, CDR2 YFSETQ. The CDR3 is made up of 16 amino acids. The CDR3 sequence: CASSLNTGATNEKLFF. DNA for the CDR3: TGCGCCAGCAGCCTCAATACAGGGGCAACTAATGAAAAACTGTTTTTT.

This clone was picked up a small number of times. V is TRBV6-5 and J is TRBJ1-2; no clear D. This CDR3 has 14 amino acids. Germline V CDR1 and CDR2: MNHEY, SVGAGI. Trimming pared 0 bases from V and 7 bases from J, leaving 12 bases between. Here the CDR3 reads CASSYSIGRSGYTF. Here the CDR3 DNA reads TGTGCCAGCAGTTACTCGATCGGGAGGAGTGGCTACACCTTC.

CDR3 protein: CASSSSTGVGSPLHF. Here the CDR3 DNA reads TGTGCCAGCAGCTCGTCGACAGGGGTGGGTTCACCCCTCCACTTT. The chain joins TRBV7-2 to TRBJ1-6; 8 nucleotides match TRBD1. CDR1 and CDR2 (germline): SGHTA, FQGNSA. The CDR3 sequence is 15 residues long. Losses at the gene ends were 4 bases for V and 9 bases for J; bases not matched to a gene: 8.

The rearrangement joins TRBV6-5 to TRBJ2-7; D is perhaps TRBD1 (6 bases). V lost 6 bases and J lost 0, with 15 bases in between. CDR3 length equals 15 residues. Germline V gene lookup returns CDR1 MNHEY and CDR2 SVGAGI. CDR3 sequence reads: CASRPQGTFSYEQYF. The DNA of the CDR3 is TGTGCCAGCAGGCCGCAGGGGACCTTCTCCTACGAGCAGTACTTC.

The J gene is TRBJ1-1, the V gene TRBV18; TRBD1 might be the D (6 bases). This CDR3 is 14 amino acids long. Per germline, CDR1 KGHSH and CDR2 LQKENI. V dropped 3 bases and J dropped 4 bases, with 12 bases sitting between them. The CDR3 coding sequence is TGTGCCAGCTCACCTGGGCAGGGGAGCACTGAAGCTTTCTTT. The encoded protein is CASSPGQGSTEAFF. The entire variable domain, with the rest obtained from reference TRBV18 and TRBJ1-1, is as follows: NAGVMQNPRHLVRRRGQEARLRCSPMKGHSHVYWYRQLPEEGLKFMVYLQKENIIDESGMPKERFSAEFPKEGPSILRIQQVVRGDSAAYFCASSPGQGSTEAFFGQGTRLTVV.

This clone has a handful of counts. J is TRBJ2-1 and V is TRBV4-1; D remains ambiguous. V gave up 0 bases and J gave up 0 bases, with 9 bases separating them. CDR1 and CDR2 (germline): MGHRA, YSYEKL. The CDR3 covers 16 residues. As DNA, the CDR3 is TGCGCCAGCAGCCAAGATCCAGAACGCTCCTACAATGAGCAGTTCTTC. As protein: CASSQDPERSYNEQFF.

The V and J genes are TRBV10-1 and TRBJ1-2; D might be TRBD1 (5 bases). Germline assignment: CDR1 WNHNN and CDR2 SYGVQD (reference sequence). With 9 bases removed from V and 3 bases from J, the gap between germline ends came to 11 bases. This CDR3 spans 12 amino acids. CDR3 loop: CARSTGHYGYTF. In DNA form, the CDR3 reads TGCGCCAGGTCAACAGGACACTATGGCTACACCTTC.

J is TRBJ2-6 and V is TRBV7-2; D ambiguous. The V gene's germline CDR1 is SGHTA and CDR2 FQGNSA. The CDR3 is 15 residues long. V lost 5 bases and J lost 0, with 8 bases in between. The CDR3 nucleotides read TGTGCCAGCAGCCCAATCTACTCTGGGGCCAACGTCCTGACTTTC. It translates to CASSPIYSGANVLTF.

About this clone: Germline and junction disagree at one end, which may indicate a read error. The chain couples TRBV6-1 to TRBJ2-5, with 7 positions matching TRBD1. Germline loops: CDR1 MNHNS, CDR2 SASEGT. The CDR3 sequence is 14 residues long. Here the CDR3 reads CASSGDRPQEAQYF. Here the CDR3 DNA reads TGTGCCAGCAGTGGGGACAGACCTCAAGAGGCCCAGTACTTC.